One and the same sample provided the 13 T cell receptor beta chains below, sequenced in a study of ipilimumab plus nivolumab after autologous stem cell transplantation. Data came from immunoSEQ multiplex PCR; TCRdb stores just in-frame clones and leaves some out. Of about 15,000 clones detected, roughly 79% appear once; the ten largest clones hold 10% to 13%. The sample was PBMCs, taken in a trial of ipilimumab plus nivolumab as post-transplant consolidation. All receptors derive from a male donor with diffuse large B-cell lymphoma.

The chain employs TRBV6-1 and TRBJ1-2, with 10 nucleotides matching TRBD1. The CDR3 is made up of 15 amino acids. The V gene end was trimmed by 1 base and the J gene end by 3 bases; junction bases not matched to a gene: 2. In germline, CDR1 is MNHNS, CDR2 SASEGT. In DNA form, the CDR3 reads TGTGCCAGCAGTGAAGAAGGGACAGGGGACTATGGCTACACCTTC. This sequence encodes CASSEEGTGDYGYTF.

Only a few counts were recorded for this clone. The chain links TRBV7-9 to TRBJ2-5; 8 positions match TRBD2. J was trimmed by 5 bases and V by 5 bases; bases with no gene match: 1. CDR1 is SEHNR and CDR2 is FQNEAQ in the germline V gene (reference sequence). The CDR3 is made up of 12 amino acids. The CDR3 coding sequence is TGTGCCAGCAGCGGACTAGCTGAGACCCAGTACTTC. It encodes CASSGLAETQYF.

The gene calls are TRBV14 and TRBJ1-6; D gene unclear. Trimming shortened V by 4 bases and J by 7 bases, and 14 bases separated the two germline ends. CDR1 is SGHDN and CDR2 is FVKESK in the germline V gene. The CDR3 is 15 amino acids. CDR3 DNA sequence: TGTGCCAGCAGCCCTAACACCTTAGGGAATTCACCCCTCCACTTT. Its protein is CASSPNTLGNSPLHF.

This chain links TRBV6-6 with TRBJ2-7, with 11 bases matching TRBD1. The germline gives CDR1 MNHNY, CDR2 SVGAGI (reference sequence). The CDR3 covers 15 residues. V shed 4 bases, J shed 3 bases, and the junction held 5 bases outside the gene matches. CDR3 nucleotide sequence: TGTGCCAGCAGTTCCGCCGGGACAGGGGGCTACGAGCAGTACTTC. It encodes CASSSAGTGGYEQYF.

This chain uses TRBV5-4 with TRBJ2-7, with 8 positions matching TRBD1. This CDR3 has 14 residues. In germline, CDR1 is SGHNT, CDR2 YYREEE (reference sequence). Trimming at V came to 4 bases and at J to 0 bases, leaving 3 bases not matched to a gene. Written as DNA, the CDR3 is TGTGCCAGCAGCCAGGACAGGGCCTCCTACGAGCAGTACTTC. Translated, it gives CASSQDRASYEQYF.

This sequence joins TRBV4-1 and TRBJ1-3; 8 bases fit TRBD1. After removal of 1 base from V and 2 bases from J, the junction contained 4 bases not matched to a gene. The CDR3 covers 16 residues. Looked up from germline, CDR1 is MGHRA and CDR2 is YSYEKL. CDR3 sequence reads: CASSQAQGAAGNTIYF. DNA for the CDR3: TGCGCCAGCAGCCAAGCGCAGGGGGCTGCTGGAAACACCATATATTTT.

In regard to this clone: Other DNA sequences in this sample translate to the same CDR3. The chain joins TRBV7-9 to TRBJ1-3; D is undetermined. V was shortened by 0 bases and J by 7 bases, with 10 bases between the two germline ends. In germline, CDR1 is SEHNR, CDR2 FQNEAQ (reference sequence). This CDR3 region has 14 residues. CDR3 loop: CASSLAGTRNTIYF. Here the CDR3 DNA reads TGTGCCAGCAGCTTAGCGGGAACGCGGAACACCATATATTTT.

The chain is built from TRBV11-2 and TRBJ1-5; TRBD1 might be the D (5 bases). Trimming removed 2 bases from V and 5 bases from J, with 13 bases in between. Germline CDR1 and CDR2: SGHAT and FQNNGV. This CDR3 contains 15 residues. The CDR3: CASSLFPGPHQPQHF. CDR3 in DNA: TGTGCCAGCAGCTTATTCCCGGGGCCTCATCAGCCCCAGCATTTT.

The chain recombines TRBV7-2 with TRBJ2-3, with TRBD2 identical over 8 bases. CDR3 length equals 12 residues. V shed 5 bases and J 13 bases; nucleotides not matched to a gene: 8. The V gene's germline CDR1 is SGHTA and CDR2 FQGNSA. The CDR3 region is CASSLGGGSEYF. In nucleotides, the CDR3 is TGTGCCAGCAGCCTCGGCGGGGGGTCGGAGTATTTT.

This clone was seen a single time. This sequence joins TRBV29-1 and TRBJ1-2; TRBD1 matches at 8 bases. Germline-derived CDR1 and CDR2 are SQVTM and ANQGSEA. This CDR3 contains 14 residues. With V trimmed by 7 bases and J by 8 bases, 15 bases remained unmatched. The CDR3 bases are TGCAGCGCTAGACGGGACAGGAGCATAGAAGGCTACACCTTC. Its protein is CSARRDRSIEGYTF. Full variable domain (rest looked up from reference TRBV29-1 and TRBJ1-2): SAVISQKPSRDICQRGTSLTIQCQVDSQVTMMFWYRQQPGQSLTLIATANQGSEATYESGFVIDKFPISRPNLTFSTLTVSNMSPEDSSIYLCSARRDRSIEGYTFGSGTRLTVV.

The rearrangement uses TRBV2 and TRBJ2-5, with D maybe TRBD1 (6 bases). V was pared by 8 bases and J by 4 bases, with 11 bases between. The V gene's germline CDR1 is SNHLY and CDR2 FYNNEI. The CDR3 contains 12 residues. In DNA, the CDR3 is TGTGCCAGCCAACAGGGAAGAGAGACCCAGTACTTC. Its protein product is CASQQGRETQYF.

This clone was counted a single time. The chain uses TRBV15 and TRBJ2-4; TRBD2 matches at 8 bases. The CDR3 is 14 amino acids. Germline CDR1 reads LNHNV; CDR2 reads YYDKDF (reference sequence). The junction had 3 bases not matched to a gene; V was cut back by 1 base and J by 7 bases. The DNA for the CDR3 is TGTGCCACCAGCAGAGCCGGGGGGGCGAACATTCAGTACTTC. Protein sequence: CATSRAGGANIQYF.

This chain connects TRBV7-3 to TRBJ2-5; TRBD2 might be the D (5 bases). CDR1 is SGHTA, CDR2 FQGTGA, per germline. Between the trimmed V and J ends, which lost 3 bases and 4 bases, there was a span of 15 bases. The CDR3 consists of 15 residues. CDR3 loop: CASSLGGGSRETQYF. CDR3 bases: TGTGCCAGCAGCTTGGGTGGCGGGTCCCGAGAGACCCAGTACTTC.